The clone carrying this T cell receptor (beta chain) was found many times. As yet, its antigen is unknown. RNA transcripts yielded amplified TCR beta CDR3 regions. The primer set for the first-round RT-PCR of the TCR CDR3 was HTBI. TCRdb re-called the multiplex PCR reads with MiXCR, one entry per CDR3 protein. This sample yields roughly 570,000 distinct CDR3 sequences, of which 46% are seen a single time; roughly 19% belongs to the top ten. Not enrolled were patients with uncontrolled infection, other autoimmune disease, pregnancy or lactation. This sample stems from a study of T cells in Graves' hyperthyroidism and ophthalmopathy. Regarding the study as a whole: Appearing also in blood were most of the thyroid clonotypes expanded above 0.001. Ophthalmopathy was distinguished from stable hyperthyroidism by 13 V-J signatures.

The source material was peripheral blood or thyroid tissue (not recorded which). The clonotype originates from an adult woman with Graves' disease, either hyperthyroidism or ophthalmopathy (not recorded which).

CDR3 residues: CASSQGLRLKLFF. The CDR3 DNA sequence: TGCGCCAGCAGCCAAGGATTGAGGTTGAAACTGTTTTTT. V usage is TRBV4-1 and J usage is TRBJ1-4; D is unresolved. CDR1 is MGHRA, CDR2 YSYEKL, per germline. The V and J ends lost 1 base and 11 bases respectively, with 11 bases between them. The CDR3 is 13 residues long.